This TCR beta chain was observed in a study of T cells in Graves' hyperthyroidism and ophthalmopathy. Amplified regions were TCR beta CDR3 sequences from RNA transcripts. The primer set for the first-round RT-PCR of the TCR CDR3 was HTBI. TCRdb processed the multiplex PCR reads anew with MiXCR; each CDR3 protein has one entry. The table includes around 600,000 distinct CDR3 sequences, around 16% detected once. The CDR3 totals 13 residues. Germline CDR1 is DFQATT and CDR2 is SNEGSKA (reference sequence). Trimming stripped 6 bases from V and 1 base from J, with 11 bases between. This clonotype was recorded a few times.

The sample comprised blood. This TCR came from a woman in her 40s with Graves' ophthalmopathy. The J gene is TRBJ2-3, the V gene TRBV20-1; D is undetermined. The CDR3 here is CSAAWARTDTQYF. Written as DNA, the CDR3 is TGCAGTGCAGCCTGGGCGCGCACAGATACGCAGTATTTT.